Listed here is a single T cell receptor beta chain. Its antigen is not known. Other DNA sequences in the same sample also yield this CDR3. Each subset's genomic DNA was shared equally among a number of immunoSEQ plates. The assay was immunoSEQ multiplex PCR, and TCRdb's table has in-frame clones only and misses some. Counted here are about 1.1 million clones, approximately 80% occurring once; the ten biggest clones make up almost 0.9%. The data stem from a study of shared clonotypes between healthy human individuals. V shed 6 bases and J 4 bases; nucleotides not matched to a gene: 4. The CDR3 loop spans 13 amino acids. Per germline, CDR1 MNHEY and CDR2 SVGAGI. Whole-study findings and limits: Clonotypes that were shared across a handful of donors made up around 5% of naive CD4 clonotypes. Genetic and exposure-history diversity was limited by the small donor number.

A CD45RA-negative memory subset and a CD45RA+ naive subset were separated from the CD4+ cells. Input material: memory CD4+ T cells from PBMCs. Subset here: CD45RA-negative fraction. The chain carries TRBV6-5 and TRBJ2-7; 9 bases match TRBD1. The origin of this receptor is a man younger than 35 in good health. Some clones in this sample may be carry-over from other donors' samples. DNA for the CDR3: TGTGCCAGCAGCAGACAGGGGGTATACGAGCAGTACTTC. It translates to CASSRQGVYEQYF.